This T cell receptor beta chain was recorded in a study of naive and memory T cell subsets. After the first PCR, alpha and beta chain libraries were processed separately. Two oligonucleotides, mixed equimolar, formed the beta constant-region primer covering TRBC1 and TRBC2. A 12-nucleotide UMI and the SP2 primer were added to the cDNA 3' end by oligonucleotide ligation. From the UMI-ligation and nested PCR reads, TCRdb called clonotypes with MiXCR, one entry per CDR3 protein. Of tens of thousands of distinct CDR3 sequences listed, approximately 6.5% are singletons. This CDR3 is built from 15 residues. The germline gives CDR1 SQVTM, CDR2 ANQGSEA. Trimming pared 7 bases from V and 1 base from J, leaving 18 bases between. This clonotype was picked up many times.

The TCR sequence derives from a human donor in good health. The specimen was central memory CD4+ T cells from blood. V gene TRBV29-1 combines with J gene TRBJ2-3, with D unclear. CDR3: CSAWPSFRGTDTQYF. In DNA, the CDR3 is TGCAGCGCTTGGCCTAGTTTTAGGGGCACAGATACGCAGTATTTT.